Listed below are T cell receptor beta chains from one sample, sequenced in a study of control samples from healthy donors and cancer patients. Clones were read by immunoSEQ multiplex PCR, and TCRdb kept only the in-frame ones, dropping some. The top ten hold 6% to 8% of the sample, which has 110,000 or so clones, 82% seen once. The material sequenced was blood. These receptor sequences come from a man aged 18 to 30 in good health. Each CDR3 is given with its conserved first and last residue. Each record gives: CDR3 DNA, CDR3 protein, J gene, clone size, CDR3 length, D gene, V gene. A D gene is named only where the DNA matches it firmly. Clone size, where shown, is once, few, many, or a class for clones that have expanded.

TGCGCCACCCGGGACAGCCATAATTCACCCCTCCACTTT CATRDSHNSPLHF TRBJ1-6 . 13 TRBD1 TRBV10-2
TGTGCCAGCAGCTTAGCGGTCAGGGGCACCGGGGAGCTGTTTTTT CASSLAVRGTGELFF TRBJ2-2 . 15 . TRBV7-2
TGTGCCAGCTCACCACCGTCCGGGAGTAACAATGAGCAGTTCTTC CASSPPSGSNNEQFF TRBJ2-1 . 15 . TRBV18
TGCGCCAGCAGCACCGGGACAGGGACAAACTATGGCTACACCTTC CASSTGTGTNYGYTF TRBJ1-2 few 15 TRBD1 TRBV5-1
TGTGCCAGCAGCCCAGGGGGGGCCGGTGAGCAGTTCTTC CASSPGGAGEQFF TRBJ2-1 . 13 . TRBV14
TGTGCCAGCAGCCACCGGTCCGCCCCCACAGATACGCAGTATTTT CASSHRSAPTDTQYF TRBJ2-3 . 15 . TRBV14
TGTGCCAGCAGTGACTCGGACACCGGGGAGCTGTTTTTT CASSDSDTGELFF TRBJ2-2 once 13 . TRBV6-4
TGTGCCAGCAGCTCTAAGGGGGGAGAGCCTGGAAACACCATATATTTT CASSSKGGEPGNTIYF TRBJ1-3 . 16 . TRBV7-6
TGTGCCAGCAGCCCACTGACGGCCTGGGGGTACAATGAGCAGTTCTTC CASSPLTAWGYNEQFF TRBJ2-1 . 16 . TRBV3-1/TRBV3-2
TGTGCCAGCAGTTTTGGCGGGACAACCTATGGCTACACCTTC CASSFGGTTYGYTF TRBJ1-2 . 14 . TRBV27
TGTGCCAGCTCACCAAGCTCTGGAAACACCATATATTTT CASSPSSGNTIYF TRBJ1-3 . 13 . TRBV18
TGTGCCAGCAGCCCCCCCCTACGGGGGGGGTCAGGTACGCAGTATTTT CASSPPLRGGSGTQYF TRBJ2-3 . 16 TRBD2 TRBV5-4
TGTGCCAGCAGCAGGACGGGGTACAATGAGCAGTTCTTC CASSRTGYNEQFF TRBJ2-1 . 13 . TRBV27
TGTGCCAGCAGCTTAGATGGGAACTATGGCTACACCTTC CASSLDGNYGYTF TRBJ1-2 . 13 . TRBV7-2
TGTGCCAGTAGCCGACAGGGAGGAGGCTACACCTTC CASSRQGGGYTF TRBJ1-2 . 12 TRBD1 TRBV19
TGTGCCAGCAGCTCGGGACAGGGAATCTGGGAAAAACTGTTTTTT CASSSGQGIWEKLFF TRBJ1-4 . 15 TRBD1 TRBV9
TGTGCCAGTAGTAGAACGGGACAGGGGAAGGGCTACACCTTC CASSRTGQGKGYTF TRBJ1-2 . 14 TRBD1 TRBV19
TGTGCCAGCAGCCTCCAGACAGGGGGGGACACTGAAGCTTTCTTT CASSLQTGGDTEAFF TRBJ1-1 . 15 TRBD1 TRBV7-8
TGTGCCAGCAGCCCCCGACAGGGGAATGAGCAGTTCTTC CASSPRQGNEQFF TRBJ2-1 . 13 TRBD1 TRBV5-6
TGTGCCAGCAGTTTCAGTCGGGATACGCAGTATTTT CASSFSRDTQYF TRBJ2-3 . 12 . TRBV12-3/TRBV12-4
TGCGCCAGCAGCCAGGAGTCGCAGGGGATGAATCAGCCCCAGCATTTT CASSQESQGMNQPQHF TRBJ1-5 . 16 . TRBV4-1
TGTGCCAGCAGTGGAGTACGGTTCTCTGGAAACACCATATATTTT CASSGVRFSGNTIYF TRBJ1-3 . 15 . TRBV2
TGTGCCATCAGTGATTGGGTAGGCTACACCTTC CAISDWVGYTF TRBJ1-2 . 11 . TRBV10-3
TGTGCCACCAGTGATTCGGGGGCGGGGCTTTACGATGAGCAGTTCTTC CATSDSGAGLYDEQFF TRBJ2-1 . 16 . TRBV24-1
TGTGCCAGCAGCTTAGGTAGGCGACAGGGTAACAATCAGCCCCAGCATTTT CASSLGRRQGNNQPQHF TRBJ1-5 . 17 TRBD1 TRBV7-2
TGTGCCAGCAGTTACTCGGGACAGGGTGTCTATGGCTACACCTTC CASSYSGQGVYGYTF TRBJ1-2 . 15 TRBD1 TRBV6-5
TGTGCCAGCACCCGAGACAGAGATCAGCCCCAGCATTTT CASTRDRDQPQHF TRBJ1-5 . 13 . TRBV6-5
TGTGCCAGCAGCCCCCGGGGAACCTATGGCTACACCTTC CASSPRGTYGYTF TRBJ1-2 few 13 . TRBV14
TGTGCCAGCTCACCTTCGCCAGGGGGCTACGAGCAGTACTTC CASSPSPGGYEQYF TRBJ2-7 . 14 TRBD1 TRBV18
TGTGCCAGCAGCTTGACTCGACAGGGGTCTAACGGCTACACCTTC CASSLTRQGSNGYTF TRBJ1-2 . 15 TRBD1 TRBV5-5
TGTGCCAGTAGTATTCAAGGAGGGATTAACACTGAAGCTTTCTTT CASSIQGGINTEAFF TRBJ1-1 once 15 . TRBV19
TGTGCCTGGGACAGAACTGGAAACACCATATATTTT CAWDRTGNTIYF TRBJ1-3 few 12 . TRBV30
TGTGCCACCAGTGATTTTTTGGGACAGTTCACCTTC CATSDFLGQFTF TRBJ1-2 . 12 TRBD1 TRBV24-1
TGTGCCACCTCCGGGACAGGGTTAGGAAACATTCAGTACTTC CATSGTGLGNIQYF TRBJ2-4 few 14 TRBD1 TRBV15
TGTGCCAGCTCACCTCAGACAGGGTTAGAGACCCAGTACTTC CASSPQTGLETQYF TRBJ2-5 . 14 TRBD1 TRBV18
TGTGCCAGCAGTGAATTATCAGATGAAAAACTGTTTTTT CASSELSDEKLFF TRBJ1-4 . 13 . TRBV25-1
TGTGCCAGCAGCCAAGAATCTTACGAGCAGTACTTC CASSQESYEQYF TRBJ2-7 . 12 . TRBV14
TGCGCCGCATCCCTGACGCGAAACACAGATACGCAGTATTTT CAASLTRNTDTQYF TRBJ2-3 . 14 . TRBV10-2
TGTGCCAGCAGCTTTTGGGCAGGGCCGAACACTGAAGCTTTCTTT CASSFWAGPNTEAFF TRBJ1-1 few 15 . TRBV7-2
TGTGCCAGCTCGAGCACAGGGGCCGGACCTAAAGAGACCCAGTACTTC CASSSTGAGPKETQYF TRBJ2-5 . 16 TRBD1 TRBV9
TGTGCCAGCAGCGTAGGCGGGGGCGAAGAGACCCAGTACTTC CASSVGGGEETQYF TRBJ2-5 . 14 . TRBV9
TGTGCCAGCAGTTTACAGATGAACTATGGCTACACCTTC CASSLQMNYGYTF TRBJ1-2 . 13 . TRBV6-5
TGTGCCAGCAGTTCCTCCGGCCTGAGGTTTTCACCCCTCCACTTT CASSSSGLRFSPLHF TRBJ1-6 . 15 . TRBV2
TGTGCCAGCAGGGCGAGCAGGGACTCTGGGGCCAACGTCCTGACTTTC CASRASRDSGANVLTF TRBJ2-6 . 16 . TRBV7-6
TGTGCCAGCACCCTAGGACAGACTGATCGCAATCAGCCCCAGCATTTT CASTLGQTDRNQPQHF TRBJ1-5 . 16 . TRBV21-1
TGCGCCAGCAGTCAATATACAGTCGGCGGTCAGCCCCAGCATTTT CASSQYTVGGQPQHF TRBJ1-5 . 15 . TRBV23-1
TGCGCCAGCAGCTCACAGGGGGCGGCCTACGAGCAGTACTTC CASSSQGAAYEQYF TRBJ2-7 . 14 TRBD1 TRBV5-1
TGTGCCAGCAGTCAGAGACAGGGCCACTACGAGCAGTACTTC CASSQRQGHYEQYF TRBJ2-7 . 14 TRBD1 TRBV6-2/TRBV6-3
TGTGCCAGCAGCGGTCGAGGGGGATTGAACACTGAAGCTTTCTTT CASSGRGGLNTEAFF TRBJ1-1 . 15 . TRBV9
TGCGCCAGCAGCCAAGTGGCATCGGCCGGCAATGAGCAGTTCTTC CASSQVASAGNEQFF TRBJ2-1 . 15 . TRBV4-3
TGTGCCTGGGGGACCTCCGGGGGCGGCAATCAGCCCCAGCATTTT CAWGTSGGGNQPQHF TRBJ1-5 . 15 . TRBV30
TGTGCCAGCAGCTCTAGACAGTGGAACGGCAAAAACATTCAGTACTTC CASSSRQWNGKNIQYF TRBJ2-4 . 16 . TRBV5-8
TGCAGCGTGAAGACAGGGGAGATAACTGAAGCTTTCTTT CSVKTGEITEAFF TRBJ1-1 . 13 TRBD1 TRBV29-1
TGTGCCAGCAGCCTCCGACAGGTGACTAATGAAAAACTGTTTTTT CASSLRQVTNEKLFF TRBJ1-4 . 15 . TRBV3-1/TRBV3-2
TGCGCCAGCAGCCCCGGCGACAGGGATTATTCACCCCTCCACTTT CASSPGDRDYSPLHF TRBJ1-6 . 15 TRBD1 TRBV5-1
TGTGCCAGCGAGAACAGGCAGTACTCTGGAAACACCATATATTTT CASENRQYSGNTIYF TRBJ1-3 once 15 . TRBV6-6
TGTGCCAGCAGTGAAGGGACCATGAAAACCTATGGCTACACCTTC CASSEGTMKTYGYTF TRBJ1-2 few 15 . TRBV6-1
TGTGCCATTTCGACAGGGGTTAACTATGGCTACACCTTC CAISTGVNYGYTF TRBJ1-2 . 13 TRBD1 TRBV10-3